This TCR beta chain was documented in a study of T cells in Graves' hyperthyroidism and ophthalmopathy. Patients aged 18 to 65 had newly diagnosed hyperthyroidism lasting under 2 months. There are many counts of this clonotype. Germline V lookup: CDR1 SGHVS, CDR2 FQNEAQ. The CDR3 is 20 residues long. Trimming took 2 bases from V and 1 from J, leaving 24 bases between them. TCR beta CDR3 region amplification was performed from RNA transcripts. First-round RT-PCR of the TCR CDR3 relied on the HTBI primer set. MiXCR was run by TCRdb on the multiplex PCR reads, yielding one entry per CDR3 protein. The data show around 440,000 distinct CDR3 sequences, 15% to 18% seen once.

The chain uses TRBV7-8 and TRBJ2-1, with a possible D match to TRBD2 (7 bases). Material: blood. The sequence derives from a woman between 18 and 30 years old with Graves' hyperthyroidism. CDR3 loop: CASSLRGVQDSWNSYNEQFF. The CDR3 region has the DNA TGTGCCAGCAGCTTACGGGGGGTCCAGGACAGTTGGAATTCCTACAATGAGCAGTTCTTC.